These 18 T cell receptor beta chains originate from one sample sequenced in a study of cytomegalovirus exposure and HLA in healthy donors. The primer mix had 60 Vbeta and 13 Jbeta primers. Sequencing was performed with immunoSEQ multiplex PCR; in TCRdb, only in-frame clones are kept and a portion is missing. The repertoire consists of roughly 200,000 clones, with 77% occurring once and the leading ten covering 2.7%. The sample was PBMCs. These TCRs come from an older woman in good health and CMV-seropositive.

The chain couples TRBV10-3 to TRBJ1-1, with D possibly being TRBD1 (6 bases). The CDR3 contains 14 residues. The germline V gene has CDR1 ENHRY and CDR2 SYGVKD. The germline V and J ends were trimmed by 8 bases and 5 bases, with 18 bases remaining between them. This CDR3 reads CAIRSQGSETEAFF. The CDR3 bases are TGTGCCATCCGTTCCCAGGGGAGCGAGACTGAAGCTTTCTTT.

The chain links TRBV7-3 to TRBJ2-2; 13 nucleotides match TRBD2. The trim removed 5 bases at V and 14 bases at J, leaving 11 bases unmatched. Germline CDR1 and CDR2: SGHTA and FQGTGA. CDR3 size: 15 residues. The CDR3 region is CASSPWTSGGLELFF. Written as DNA, the CDR3 is TGTGCCAGCAGCCCCTGGACTAGCGGGGGCCTGGAACTGTTTTTT.

This chain links TRBV6-4 with TRBJ2-1, with 11 bases matching TRBD1. Germline CDR1 MRHNA, CDR2 SNTAGT. V trimming: 5 bases; J trimming: 6 bases; junction bases outside the gene matches: 3. The CDR3 runs to 14 residues. CDR3 sequence: CASSTGTGGNEQFF. The DNA of the CDR3 is TGTGCCAGCAGTACCGGGACAGGGGGCAATGAGCAGTTCTTC.

The chain links TRBV6-1 to TRBJ1-4; D is perhaps TRBD1 (6 bases). The germline V and J ends were trimmed by 8 bases and 8 bases, with 21 bases remaining between them. Germline lookup yields CDR1 MNHNS and CDR2 SASEGT. The CDR3 extends over 15 amino acids. CDR3 region: CASPFRSSQGEKLFF. CDR3 DNA sequence: TGTGCCAGCCCATTCCGGTCCTCCCAGGGGGAAAAACTGTTTTTT.

This clone was seen more than once but under ten times. The chain links TRBV7-8 to TRBJ2-5, with 8 bases that match TRBD1. The V gene's germline CDR1 is SGHVS and CDR2 FQNEAQ. V lost 1 base to trimming and J lost 7 bases; unmatched junction nucleotides: 2. This CDR3 is 13 amino acids long. CDR3 loop: CASSLGQGATQYF. The CDR3 DNA sequence: TGTGCCAGCAGCTTAGGTCAGGGGGCGACCCAGTACTTC.

The CDR3 reads CASSPGLHTDTQYF. DNA for the CDR3: TGTGCCAGCAGCCCGGGACTGCACACAGATACGCAGTATTTT. The chain employs TRBV7-3 and TRBJ2-3; tentatively, D is TRBD2 (6 bases). Trimming took 5 bases from V and 2 from J, leaving 11 bases between them. Germline assignment: CDR1 SGHTA and CDR2 FQGTGA. The CDR3 loop spans 14 amino acids.

Turning to this clone: Germline is not matched at one junction end, which may reflect a read error. This chain uses TRBV7-3 with TRBJ2-2, with D perhaps matching TRBD1 (5 bases). Germline V gene sequence: CDR1 SGHTA, CDR2 FQGTGA. The CDR3 is 18 amino acids. The CDR3 DNA reads TGTGCCAGCAGTTTAAATAGCCCAGGGCTTGGGAACACCGGGGAGCTGTTTTTT. Translating gives CASSLNSPGLGNTGELFF. Full variable domain (rest looked up from reference TRBV7-3 and TRBJ2-2): GAGVSQTPSNKVTEKGKYVELRCDPISGHTALYWYRQSLGQGPEFLIYFQGTGAADDSGLPNDRFFAVRPEGSVSTLKIQRTERGDSAVYLCASSLNSPGLGNTGELFFGEGSRLTVL.

The CDR3 nucleotides read TGTGCCACCAGCAACGGGGAGGGGACCCCCTACAATGAGCAGTTCTTC. Translation gives CATSNGEGTPYNEQFF. The V gene is TRBV15, the J gene TRBJ2-1, with 7 bases fitting TRBD2. J gave up 2 bases and V 4 bases, and 8 bases lay outside the gene matches. This CDR3 region has 16 residues. In germline, CDR1 is LNHNV, CDR2 YYDKDF (reference sequence).

The chain recombines TRBV7-9 with TRBJ1-5; a possible D gene is TRBD1 (5 bases). Germline CDR1 SEHNR, CDR2 FQNEAQ (reference sequence). The CDR3 totals 13 residues. V was shortened by 5 bases and J by 7 bases, with 12 bases between the two germline ends. CDR3 DNA: TGTGCCAGCAGCGTACAGGAACAACAGCCCCAGCATTTT. It codes for CASSVQEQQPQHF.

The chain links TRBV7-9 to TRBJ2-1; 7 bases are shared with TRBD2. CDR1 and CDR2 (germline): SEHNR, FQNEAQ (reference sequence). This CDR3 contains 14 residues. Trimming took 4 bases from V and 3 from J; bases not matched to a gene: 3. CDR3 coding DNA: TGTGCCAGCAGCTCGGGCGGGAGCTACAATGAGCAGTTCTTC. Its translation: CASSSGGSYNEQFF.

The chain uses TRBV11-3 and TRBJ2-1, with 13 bases that match TRBD2. Germline CDR1 SGHNT, CDR2 YENEEA. CDR3 length: 16 amino acids. V lost 5 bases and J lost 4; bases outside the gene matches: 5. CDR3 sequence (DNA): TGTGCCAGCAGCCCAGGGACTAGCGGGGCTTACAATGAGCAGTTCTTC. Protein product: CASSPGTSGAYNEQFF.

The J gene is TRBJ2-2, the V gene TRBV7-2, with 11 bases identical to TRBD1. Germline V gene data show CDR1 as SGHTA and CDR2 as FQGNSA. J was trimmed by 7 bases and V by 5 bases; bases with no gene match: 6. CDR3 size: 15 residues. The CDR3 here is CASSGRTGGLGELFF. CDR3 nucleotides: TGTGCCAGCAGCGGAAGGACAGGGGGCCTCGGGGAGCTGTTTTTT.

The chain carries TRBV7-7 and TRBJ2-1; 14 nucleotides match TRBD2. Germline V gives CDR1 SSHAT, CDR2 FNYEAQ (reference sequence). This CDR3 has 16 amino acids. The trim removed 5 bases at V and 3 bases at J, leaving 3 bases unmatched. This CDR3 reads CASSRGLAGGYNEQFF. CDR3 nucleotides: TGTGCCAGCAGCCGCGGACTAGCGGGAGGCTACAATGAGCAGTTCTTC.

This rearrangement joins TRBV28 to TRBJ1-2, with 7 nucleotides matching TRBD1. The CDR3 totals 14 residues. The V segment lost 5 bases and the J segment 4 bases; nucleotides outside the gene matches: 7. Germline CDR1 and CDR2: MDHEN and SYDVKM. The CDR3 DNA sequence: TGTGCCAGCAGTCCGGACAGGTCCAGCTATGGCTACACCTTC. This codes for CASSPDRSSYGYTF.

This chain uses TRBV10-3 with TRBJ2-7; TRBD2 matches at 11 bases. The germline gives CDR1 ENHRY, CDR2 SYGVKD. The J segment lost 6 bases and the V segment lost 2 bases, leaving 0 bases of the junction unmatched. The CDR3 runs 13 residues. Written as DNA, the CDR3 is TGTGCCATCAGTGAGCTAGCGGGGGGCGAGCAGTACTTC. This encodes CAISELAGGEQYF.

The genes are TRBV5-4 and TRBJ2-7, with 10 bases matching TRBD2. V lost 2 bases and J lost 5; bases outside the gene matches: 7. Germline CDR1 reads SGHNT; CDR2 reads YYREEE (reference sequence). The CDR3 is 15 residues long. In DNA form, the CDR3 reads TGTGCCAGCAGCTTTGGAGCGGGGGGGCCCAACGAGCAGTACTTC. This encodes CASSFGAGGPNEQYF.

The sample holds a few counts of this clone. The chain links TRBV2 to TRBJ2-5; D perhaps matches TRBD1 (6 bases). The CDR3 loop spans 15 amino acids. V was cut by 7 bases and J by 0 bases, with 15 bases left in between. The V gene's germline CDR1 is SNHLY and CDR2 FYNNEI. This CDR3 is CASKLGQTYQETQYF. For the CDR3, the DNA is TGTGCCAGCAAGCTCGGACAGACGTACCAAGAGACCCAGTACTTC.

V usage is TRBV18 and J usage is TRBJ2-1; D ambiguous. The CDR3 contains 13 residues. CDR1 is KGHSH and CDR2 is LQKENI in the germline V gene. Trimming took off 3 bases at V and 8 bases at J, with 11 bases between the two ends. The CDR3 loop reads CASSPPVLDEQFF. CDR3 in DNA: TGTGCCAGCTCACCGCCGGTTTTGGATGAGCAGTTCTTC. The variable domain in full, with the rest retrieved from reference TRBV18 and TRBJ2-1, is NAGVMQNPRHLVRRRGQEARLRCSPMKGHSHVYWYRQLPEEGLKFMVYLQKENIIDESGMPKERFSAEFPKEGPSILRIQQVVRGDSAAYFCASSPPVLDEQFFGPGTRLTVL.